These T cell receptor beta chains were read from a single sample in a study of Ad26.COV2.S vaccination and SARS-CoV-2 variants. Assay used: immunoSEQ multiplex PCR; TCRdb lists only in-frame clones, some missing. The sample contains about 440,000 clones, around 90% of which appear only once. Sequencing used peripheral blood, obtained in a trial of Ad26.COV2.S vaccine versus placebo. These receptors originate from a person aged 18-65 years who received the Ad26.COV2.S COVID-19 vaccine or a placebo. CDR3s include the opening cysteine and the closing phenylalanine or tryptophan. Each record gives: CDR3 length, J gene, V gene, clone size, CDR3 protein. Some rows have no size entry. The others give once, few or many, or a class for an expanded clone.

length: 14
J: TRBJ2-3
V: TRBV4-3
size: -
CDR3: CASSLAGATDTQYF

length: 17
J: TRBJ2-3
V: TRBV7-9
size: -
CDR3: CASSLAKTSGSRDTQYF

length: 16
J: TRBJ2-1
V: TRBV7-2
size: -
CDR3: CASSLMLSVGNNEQFF

length: 13
J: TRBJ2-7
V: TRBV25-1
size: -
CDR3: CASSGRRLDEQYF

length: 15
J: TRBJ2-2
V: TRBV14
size: few
CDR3: CASSPGLPQTGELFF

length: 15
J: TRBJ2-7
V: TRBV4-2
size: -
CDR3: CASSQDRDRGYEQYF

length: 14
J: TRBJ2-7
V: TRBV14
size: -
CDR3: CASSLARGPYEQYF

length: 12
J: TRBJ2-5
V: TRBV10-3
size: -
CDR3: CATGRAGETQYF

length: 21
J: TRBJ1-5
V: TRBV6-2/TRBV6-3
size: -
CDR3: CASSYSNFGAAAAWSNQPQHF

length: 14
J: TRBJ2-3
V: TRBV14
size: -
CDR3: CASSRRGRTDTQYF

length: 13
J: TRBJ2-3
V: TRBV5-6
size: -
CDR3: CASSEDSTDTQYF

length: 17
J: TRBJ2-2
V: TRBV21-1
size: -
CDR3: CASSKRDRGLDTGELFF

length: 14
J: TRBJ2-3
V: TRBV7-9
size: once
CDR3: CASSRAGETDTQYF

length: 16
J: TRBJ2-6
V: TRBV5-4
size: -
CDR3: CASSSGLLSGANVLTF

length: 14
J: TRBJ2-7
V: TRBV7-2
size: -
CDR3: CASSHRDRIYEQYF

length: 14
J: TRBJ2-7
V: TRBV4-2
size: -
CDR3: CASSQSTSAAEQYF

length: 15
J: TRBJ2-3
V: TRBV5-1
size: -
CDR3: CASSSRYRGSDTQYF

length: 15
J: TRBJ2-7
V: TRBV6-5
size: -
CDR3: CASRSTGQSSYEQYF

length: 15
J: TRBJ2-5
V: TRBV27
size: -
CDR3: CASSSRTSGRETQYF

length: 18
J: TRBJ1-2
V: TRBV4-1
size: -
CDR3: CASSQEVSWKGRSGGYTF

length: 16
J: TRBJ2-5
V: TRBV5-4
size: once
CDR3: CASSLAGQGRRKTQYF

length: 19
J: TRBJ2-7
V: TRBV4-2
size: -
CDR3: CASSRDVTGVGGEAYEQYF